These 8 T cell receptor beta chains share one sample of origin, sequenced in a study of T-cell memory formation after mild COVID-19. TCRdb itself ran the 5' RACE reads through MiXCR, one entry per CDR3 protein. Among 250,000 to 300,000 distinct CDR3 sequences listed, 16% were seen once. The sequenced sample was PBMCs or a T cell subset sorted from them (not recorded which). The source is a man younger than 35 who had mild COVID-19 (a few samples of this study predate the infection). Cell type and time point are not known.

This clonotype was picked up many times. The chain combines TRBV9 with TRBJ2-7, with D uncertain. Germline V gene data show CDR1 as SGDLS and CDR2 as YYNGEE. V was cut by 4 bases and J by 7 bases, with 18 bases left in between. The CDR3 covers 14 residues. The CDR3 loop is CASSLVGRMREQYV. The CDR3 nucleotides are TGTGCCAGCAGCCTAGTTGGCAGGATGAGGGAGCAGTACGTC.

The chain uses TRBV6-2 or TRBV6-3 and TRBJ1-1, with D possibly being TRBD1 (5 bases). CDR1 is MNHEY and CDR2 is SVGEGT in the germline V gene. The CDR3 consists of 13 residues. V was cut by 5 bases and J by 4 bases, with 11 bases left in between. The CDR3 region is CASSAPGSTEAFF. Written as DNA, the CDR3 is TGTGCCAGCAGTGCACCAGGGAGCACTGAAGCTTTCTTT.

The sample holds a few counts of this clonotype. DNA for the CDR3: TGTGCCAGCAGCTTAGATGTCGGGGGGCTCAACACTGAAGCTTTCTTT. It translates to CASSLDVGGLNTEAFF. The chain links TRBV11-2 to TRBJ1-1, with D perhaps TRBD1 (6 bases). The CDR3 sequence is 16 residues long. CDR1 SGHAT and CDR2 FQNNGV come from the germline V gene. Between the trimmed V and J ends, which lost 0 bases and 2 bases, there was a span of 13 bases.

The rearrangement links TRBV6-4 to TRBJ2-3; 12 bases agree with TRBD1. Losses at the gene ends were 4 bases for V and 4 bases for J; bases not matched to a gene: 3. Looked up from germline, CDR1 is MRHNA and CDR2 is SNTAGT. The CDR3 extends over 15 amino acids. The CDR3 loop reads CASSVGTGGADTQYF. The CDR3 coding sequence is TGTGCCAGCAGTGTCGGGACAGGGGGCGCAGATACGCAGTATTTT.

Only a few counts were recorded for this clonotype. V and J are TRBV4-3 and TRBJ2-1; D perhaps matches TRBD1 (6 bases). Germline V gene sequence: CDR1 LGHNA, CDR2 YSLEER. V shed 0 bases and J shed 10 bases, with 16 bases lying between them. This CDR3 spans 15 amino acids. Here the CDR3 DNA reads TGCGCCAGCAGCCAAGATCCGGGCCCGAGGGGGGAGCAGTTCTTC. It yields the protein CASSQDPGPRGEQFF.

This chain connects TRBV20-1 to TRBJ2-3; TRBD1 is a possible D gene (5 bases). Germline V gives CDR1 DFQATT, CDR2 SNEGSKA (reference sequence). V dropped 5 bases and J dropped 2 bases, with 11 bases sitting between them. The CDR3 extends over 13 amino acids. CDR3 sequence: CSAWTRDTDTQYF. The CDR3 nucleotides are TGCAGTGCTTGGACACGAGACACAGATACGCAGTATTTT.

The chain uses TRBV4-1 and TRBJ2-7, with D perhaps being TRBD1 or TRBD2 (5 bases each). CDR1 is MGHRA and CDR2 is YSYEKL in the germline V gene. The CDR3 spans 18 residues. Between the trimmed V and J ends, which lost 4 bases and 6 bases, there was a span of 28 bases. The CDR3 DNA reads TGCGCCAGCAGCCGCCTGCGCTTAGAGGGGATAATAATCGGCGAGCAGTACTTC. Protein sequence: CASSRLRLEGIIIGEQYF.

This clonotype was detected many times. V gene TRBV4-1 combines with J gene TRBJ2-3; D remains ambiguous. In germline, CDR1 is MGHRA, CDR2 YSYEKL. Trimming removed 0 bases from V and 0 bases from J, with 10 bases in between. The CDR3 loop spans 16 amino acids. The CDR3 nucleotides are TGCGCCAGCAGCCAAGAGTCAGCTCCTAGCACAGATACGCAGTATTTT. This sequence encodes CASSQESAPSTDTQYF.